This TCR beta chain was sequenced for a study of T cells in Graves' hyperthyroidism and ophthalmopathy. This clonotype has just a few counts. Amplification yielded TCR beta CDR3 regions, with RNA transcripts as the source. The primer set for the first-round RT-PCR of the TCR CDR3 was HTBI. TCRdb reanalysed the multiplex PCR reads using MiXCR and keeps one entry per CDR3 protein. The sample records 600,000 or so distinct CDR3 sequences, around 14% being singletons. Germline V lookup: CDR1 LGHDT, CDR2 YNNKEL (reference sequence). J lost 4 bases, V lost 7 bases, and 9 bases had no gene match. The CDR3 is 14 amino acids.

Sequenced: blood. This chain connects TRBV3-1 to TRBJ1-2; the match to TRBD1 covers 7 bases. This sequence originates from a young woman with Graves' ophthalmopathy. CDR3 DNA sequence: TGTGCCAGCAACCCAAGACAGGGTGCCTATGGCTACACCTTC. Its translation: CASNPRQGAYGYTF.